Following are 12 T cell receptor beta chains from one sample sequenced in a study of CD8+ T cells in alopecia areata. cDNA serving as the sequencing template came from extracted, reverse transcribed RNA. TCRdb's copy holds only in-frame clones and misses some; the assay was immunoSEQ multiplex PCR. The data hold 110,000 to 150,000 clones, with 40% to 65% observed a single time. Sequenced material: CD4+ T cells sorted from blood, taken at week 0. These receptors were obtained from a human donor with alopecia areata.

On this clone: Other nucleotide sequences from this sample produce the same CDR3. The chain uses TRBV5-1 and TRBJ1-1, with 7 bases lining up with TRBD1. The CDR3 loop spans 14 amino acids. V shed 3 bases, J shed 2 bases, and the junction held 4 bases outside the gene matches. In germline, CDR1 is SGHRS, CDR2 YFSETQ. The CDR3 region has the DNA TGCGCCAGCAGCTCCCAAGGGGGCAACACTGAAGCTTTCTTT. Protein sequence: CASSSQGGNTEAFF.

The rearrangement links TRBV30 to TRBJ2-2, with D possibly matching TRBD2 (5 bases). V was cut by 8 bases and J by 5 bases, with 9 bases left in between. In germline, CDR1 is GTSNPN, CDR2 SVGIG (reference sequence). The CDR3 is made up of 11 amino acids. This CDR3 is CATRETGELFF. The DNA of the CDR3 is TGTGCCACTAGGGAAACCGGGGAGCTGTTTTTT.

The CDR3 loop reads CASSRQAGANVLTF. CDR3 sequence (DNA): TGTGCCAGCAGCCGACAGGCTGGGGCCAACGTCCTGACTTTC. The V and J genes are TRBV2 and TRBJ2-6, with D possibly being TRBD1 (6 bases). Trimming removed 6 bases at V and 2 bases at J, with 8 bases between. The CDR3 consists of 14 residues. The V gene's germline CDR1 is SNHLY and CDR2 FYNNEI.

The chain is built from TRBV9 and TRBJ2-7; tentative D call: TRBD2 (6 bases). Trimming took 1 base from V and 3 from J, leaving 17 bases between them. The CDR3 is 16 amino acids. CDR1 is SGDLS and CDR2 is YYNGEE in the germline V gene. The CDR3: CASSVPSHGGYYEQYF. For the CDR3, the DNA is TGTGCCAGCAGCGTACCGTCCCACGGGGGATACTACGAGCAGTACTTC.

This clone was detected a few times. DNA for the CDR3: TGCAGCGTCCTCAACCCTCCTAGAGGACCCACAGATACGCAGTATTTT. This codes for CSVLNPPRGPTDTQYF. The chain couples TRBV29-1 to TRBJ2-3, with D unresolved. The CDR3 covers 16 residues. The V end lost 6 bases, the J end lost 2 bases, and 21 bases lay between the germline ends. CDR1 is SQVTM and CDR2 is ANQGSEA in the germline V gene.

In DNA, the CDR3 is TGTGCCTGGAGTGTCATCGCGCCTAACTATGGCTACACCTTC. It specifies CAWSVIAPNYGYTF. This chain joins TRBV30 and TRBJ1-2; no definite D call. Per germline, CDR1 GTSNPN and CDR2 SVGIG (reference sequence). Trimming removed 0 bases at V and 0 bases at J, with 8 bases between. The CDR3 length is 14 residues. The full variable domain, with the rest looked up from reference TRBV30 and TRBJ1-2, is SQTIHQWPATLVQPVGSPLSLECTVEGTSNPNLYWYRQAAGRGLQLLFYSVGIGQISSEVPQNLSASRPQDRQFILSSKKLLLSDSGFYLCAWSVIAPNYGYTFGSGTRLTVV.

This clone was observed a few times. J is TRBJ1-5 and V is TRBV19; D gene uncertain. Germline CDR1 is LNHDA and CDR2 is SQIVND (reference sequence). The CDR3 length is 13 residues. V was cut by 0 bases and J by 8 bases, with 8 bases left in between. CDR3 amino acids: CASSIDIVEPQHF. The DNA of the CDR3 is TGTGCCAGTAGTATAGATATCGTCGAGCCCCAGCATTTT.

The chain recombines TRBV5-4 with TRBJ1-2; TRBD1 is a possible D gene (5 bases). V was clipped by 0 bases and J by 3 bases, with 9 bases between them. This CDR3 is 14 amino acids long. The germline V gene has CDR1 SGHNT and CDR2 YYREEE (reference sequence). This chain's CDR3 is CASSLEDMDYGYTF. The CDR3 DNA is TGTGCCAGCAGCTTGGAGGACATGGACTATGGCTACACCTTC.

This chain links TRBV29-1 with TRBJ1-1; 7 nucleotides line up with TRBD1. J gave up 6 bases and V 7 bases, and 8 bases lay outside the gene matches. In germline, CDR1 is SQVTM, CDR2 ANQGSEA. CDR3 length: 12 amino acids. In DNA, the CDR3 is TGCAGCGGGGACAAGGGGGCGGCTGAAGCTTTCTTT. This sequence encodes CSGDKGAAEAFF.

This CDR3 is CASSYQRVIYNEQFF. CDR3 DNA: TGTGCCAGCAGTTACCAGCGGGTAATATACAATGAGCAGTTCTTC. The rearrangement uses TRBV7-2 and TRBJ2-1; weak D call: TRBD2 (6 bases). CDR3 size: 15 residues. V was shortened by 6 bases and J by 4 bases, with 16 bases between the two germline ends. Germline lookup yields CDR1 SGHTA and CDR2 FQGNSA.

This sequence joins TRBV30 and TRBJ2-7; no firm D call. The V gene's germline CDR1 is GTSNPN and CDR2 SVGIG (reference sequence). The CDR3 is made up of 14 amino acids. V dropped 0 bases and J dropped 2 bases, with 11 bases sitting between them. Here the CDR3 DNA reads TGTGCCTGGAGTGTACGAAGTGTCCCCTACGAGCAGTACTTC. Its translation is CAWSVRSVPYEQYF.

This chain connects TRBV4-2 to TRBJ2-4; D is unclear. CDR3 length: 12 amino acids. Deletions cut 4 bases from V and 13 bases from J, with 14 bases between. Germline V lookup: CDR1 LGHNA, CDR2 YNFKEQ. Here the CDR3 reads CASSRNQGQQYF. CDR3 in DNA: TGTGCCAGCAGCCGAAACCAAGGGCAGCAGTACTTC.